This T cell receptor beta chain was captured by sequencing in a study of graft-versus-host responses after intestinal transplantation. For the study at large: Recipients had multivisceral, liver-intestinal, or isolated intestinal transplants.

TCRdb keeps only in-frame clones here, not all; method: immunoSEQ multiplex PCR. This repertoire shows roughly 120,000 clones, 90% found once; its top ten account for more than 0.15%. Details on this clone: The target antigen is unknown.

This CDR3 is built from 13 residues. From germline, CDR1 is MGHDK and CDR2 SYGVNS. The V segment lost 6 bases and the J segment 7 bases; nucleotides outside the gene matches: 3. The starting material was unstimulated CD4+ T cells sorted from spleen or lymph node cells, obtained before intestinal transplant. The sequence derives from a human donor who received an intestinal transplant. V usage is TRBV25-1 and J usage is TRBJ1-2; 12 bases align to TRBD1. The CDR3 DNA reads as TGTGCCAGCAGGGGACAGGGGGCGGGTGGCTACACCTTC. Translation: CASRGQGAGGYTF.